In this sample, the clone carrying this T cell receptor (beta chain) turned up a few times. Its antigen is undetermined. TCR cDNA, made by 5'RACE template switching, carried an added universal primer site and UMIs. TCRdb redid the calling of the 5' RACE reads with MiXCR, one entry per CDR3 protein. In the table there are a few hundred thousand distinct CDR3 sequences, 6.8% of which are singletons. This sample stems from a study of T cells after yellow fever vaccination. At the level of the study: SMART-Seq v4 Ultra Low Input prepared the low-cell-number fractions.

Whole-study findings and limits: Subsequent booster samples again held most clones from primary vaccination (roughly 95% CD4, just under 90% CD8). There was a possibility that FACS-sorted repertoires contained abundant clonotypes contaminating from the bulk population.

V was pared by 4 bases and J by 10 bases, with 11 bases of the junction left unmatched. Germline CDR1 reads SGHKS; CDR2 reads YYEKEE (reference sequence). This CDR3 is built from 15 residues. The V call is TRBV5-5, the J call TRBJ1-6; 7 bases align to TRBD1. This receptor was taken from a man aged 18 to 29 who received the YFV17D yellow fever vaccine. The starting material was PBMCs, obtained about 41 days after the first yellow fever vaccination. CDR3 DNA sequence: TGTGCCAGCAGCACAACGGACAGGATCGGGTCACCCCTCCACTTT. Amino acids: CASSTTDRIGSPLHF.